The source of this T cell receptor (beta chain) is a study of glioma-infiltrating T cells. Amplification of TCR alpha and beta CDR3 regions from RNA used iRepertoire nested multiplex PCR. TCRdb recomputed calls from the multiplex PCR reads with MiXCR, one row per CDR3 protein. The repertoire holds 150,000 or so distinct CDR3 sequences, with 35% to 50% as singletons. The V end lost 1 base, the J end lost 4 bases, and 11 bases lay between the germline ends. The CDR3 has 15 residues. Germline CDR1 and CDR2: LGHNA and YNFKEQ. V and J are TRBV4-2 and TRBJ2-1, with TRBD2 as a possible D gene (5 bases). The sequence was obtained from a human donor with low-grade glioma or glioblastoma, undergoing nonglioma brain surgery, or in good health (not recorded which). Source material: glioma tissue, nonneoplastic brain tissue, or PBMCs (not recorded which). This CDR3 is CASSQAASSYNEQFF. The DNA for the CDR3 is TGTGCCAGCAGCCAAGCGGCTAGCAGTTACAATGAGCAGTTCTTC.